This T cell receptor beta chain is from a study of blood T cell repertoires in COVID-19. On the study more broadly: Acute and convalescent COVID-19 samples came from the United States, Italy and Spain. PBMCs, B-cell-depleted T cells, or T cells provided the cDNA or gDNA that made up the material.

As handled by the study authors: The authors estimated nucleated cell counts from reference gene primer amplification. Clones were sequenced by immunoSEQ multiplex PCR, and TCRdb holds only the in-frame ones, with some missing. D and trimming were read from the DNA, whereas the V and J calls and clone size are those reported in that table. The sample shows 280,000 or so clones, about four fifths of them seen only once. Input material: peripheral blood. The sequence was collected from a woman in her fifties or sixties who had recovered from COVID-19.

The CDR3 DNA is TGTGCCTGGAGCGGCGGGGGTGGCTACACCTTC. The encoded protein is CAWSGGGGYTF. J is TRBJ1-2 and V is TRBV30; perhaps TRBD1 as D (5 bases). The CDR3 contains 11 residues. In germline, CDR1 is GTSNPN, CDR2 SVGIG (reference sequence). V was cut by 3 bases and J by 7 bases, with 9 bases left in between.